A single sample gave rise to the 23 T cell receptor beta chains below, sequenced in a study of early T cells in non-severe SARS-CoV-2 infection. TCRdb processed the 5' RACE reads anew with MiXCR; each CDR3 protein has one entry. The sample lists around 83,000 distinct CDR3 sequences; under 11% were seen once. Sequences were derived from whole blood, sampled at baseline. Source of these receptors: an adult who was a healthcare worker with PCR-confirmed SARS-CoV-2 infection or an uninfected control (not recorded which).

This clonotype was observed a few times. This chain connects TRBV18 to TRBJ1-1, with D possibly TRBD1 on 6 matching bases. With 2 bases removed from V and 5 bases from J, the gap between germline ends came to 15 bases. The CDR3 length is 15 residues. Germline V gives CDR1 KGHSH, CDR2 LQKENI. Here the CDR3 reads CASSPLTRGGTEAFF. DNA of the CDR3: TGTGCCAGCTCACCATTGACAAGGGGGGGAACTGAAGCTTTCTTT.

This clonotype was seen many times. V usage is TRBV20-1 and J usage is TRBJ2-1; 8 bases are shared with TRBD2. V trimming: 6 bases; J trimming: 1 base; junction bases outside the gene matches: 5. The CDR3 has 14 residues. Germline V gene data show CDR1 as DFQATT and CDR2 as SNEGSKA (reference sequence). CDR3 bases: TGCAGTGCCGCGGCTAGCGGGTCCTACAATGAGCAGTTCTTC. This sequence encodes CSAAASGSYNEQFF.

This clonotype was counted between two and nine times. The chain employs TRBV28 and TRBJ2-2; 7 bases align to TRBD2. CDR1 is MDHEN and CDR2 is SYDVKM in the germline V gene. Losses at the gene ends were 4 bases for V and 3 bases for J; bases not matched to a gene: 8. The CDR3 totals 16 residues. The CDR3 loop reads CASSSTSDSYTGELFF. The CDR3 bases are TGTGCCAGCAGTTCAACTAGCGATAGCTACACCGGGGAGCTGTTTTTT.

The CDR3: CASSKLGTGSYEQYF. CDR3 coding DNA: TGTGCCAGCAGCAAATTAGGGACAGGGTCCTACGAGCAGTACTTC. V is TRBV9 and J is TRBJ2-7; TRBD1 agrees at 9 bases. The CDR3 has 15 amino acids. Germline trimming cut 4 bases from V and 1 base from J; bases unmatched to any gene: 6. The V gene's germline CDR1 is SGDLS and CDR2 YYNGEE.

This clonotype was seen many times. CDR3 in DNA: TGCAGTGCTGCCGGGAGTAATGGGGCCAACGTCCTGACTTTC. Its protein product is CSAAGSNGANVLTF. The chain carries TRBV20-1 and TRBJ2-6, with D possibly being TRBD2 (6 bases). CDR3 length equals 14 residues. The V and J ends lost 5 bases and 3 bases respectively, with 11 bases between them. Germline values: CDR1 DFQATT, CDR2 SNEGSKA (reference sequence).

This clonotype was detected a few times. This chain uses TRBV7-6 with TRBJ2-2; D is uncertain. In germline, CDR1 is SGHVS, CDR2 FNYEAQ. V was pared by 5 bases and J by 8 bases, with 12 bases between. The CDR3 is 13 amino acids. CDR3: CASSPPGTGELFF. The CDR3 coding sequence is TGTGCCAGCAGCCCCCCAGGCACGGGGGAGCTGTTTTTT.

This clonotype was found a few times. In nucleotides, the CDR3 is TGTGCCAGCAGTCCTCAAGGACAAGATAATTCACCCCTCCACTTT. This gives the protein CASSPQGQDNSPLHF. This chain connects TRBV6-6 to TRBJ1-6; possible D gene TRBD1, 5 bases. Trimming shortened V by 5 bases and J by 5 bases, and 13 bases separated the two germline ends. The germline CDR1 and CDR2 sequences are MNHNY and SVGAGI (reference sequence). The CDR3 loop spans 15 amino acids.

The chain joins TRBV10-3 to TRBJ2-1; 10 bases are a match to TRBD2. From germline, CDR1 is ENHRY and CDR2 SYGVKD. With 3 bases clipped from V and 2 bases from J, the junction kept 1 base outside the gene matches. CDR3 length: 15 amino acids. The CDR3 spells CAISDLAGAYNEQFF. The CDR3 DNA sequence: TGTGCCATCAGTGACCTAGCGGGGGCCTACAATGAGCAGTTCTTC.

This clonotype rates as medium-sized. The CDR3 reads CASSRDRTNTGELFF. The CDR3 DNA reads TGTGCCAGCAGTCGTGACAGGACGAACACCGGGGAGCTGTTTTTT. The rearrangement links TRBV5-4 to TRBJ2-2; maybe TRBD1 (6 bases). Germline V gene lookup returns CDR1 SGHNT and CDR2 YYREEE (reference sequence). This CDR3 is 15 amino acids long. V was cut by 5 bases and J by 0 bases, with 11 bases left in between.

The chain carries TRBV28 and TRBJ2-7; 11 nucleotides match TRBD2. CDR1 MDHEN and CDR2 SYDVKM come from the germline V gene. Germline trimming cut 5 bases from V and 3 bases from J; bases unmatched to any gene: 9. This CDR3 comprises 16 residues. CDR3 sequence: CASSPAGLADNYEQYF. The CDR3 nucleotides are TGTGCCAGCAGTCCTGCGGGACTAGCGGACAACTACGAGCAGTACTTC.

The chain links TRBV28 to TRBJ2-7; D may be TRBD2 (5 bases). Trimming took 7 bases from V and 1 from J, leaving 11 bases between them. The CDR3 length is 13 residues. CDR1 is MDHEN and CDR2 is SYDVKM in the germline V gene. CDR3 sequence (DNA): TGTGCCAGCACCAGCGGTGCGTCCTACGAGCAGTACTTC. The encoded protein is CASTSGASYEQYF.

This clonotype appeared many times. The genes are TRBV25-1 and TRBJ1-2; D perhaps matches TRBD1 (5 bases). Trimming left V 4 bases short and J 2 bases short, with 14 bases between. CDR1 MGHDK and CDR2 SYGVNS come from the germline V gene. There are 15 residues in the CDR3. CDR3: CASSASLGVNYGYTF. The CDR3 nucleotides are TGTGCCAGCAGTGCCTCGCTAGGGGTAAACTATGGCTACACCTTC.

The table lists this clonotype with many counts. The chain couples TRBV7-9 to TRBJ2-7; 7 bases are a match to TRBD1. In germline, CDR1 is SEHNR, CDR2 FQNEAQ (reference sequence). This CDR3 has 13 residues. V shed 5 bases and J 4 bases; nucleotides not matched to a gene: 5. The CDR3 DNA sequence: TGTGCCAGCAGCCTAGGGACAGCTTACGAGCAGTACTTC. Residues: CASSLGTAYEQYF.

J is TRBJ2-3 and V is TRBV5-5; the D is unclear. This CDR3 region has 16 residues. The germline V gene has CDR1 SGHKS and CDR2 YYEKEE (reference sequence). Deletions cut 1 base from V and 2 bases from J, with 14 bases between. As DNA, the CDR3 is TGTGCCAGCAGCTTGTTCGCTGGGCAGAACACAGATACGCAGTATTTT. Amino acid sequence: CASSLFAGQNTDTQYF.

The rearrangement uses TRBV27 and TRBJ2-3; 9 bases fit TRBD2. This CDR3 has 18 residues. Germline V CDR1 and CDR2: MNHEY, SMNVEV (reference sequence). The V segment lost 2 bases and the J segment 1 base; nucleotides outside the gene matches: 10. The CDR3 DNA reads TGTGCCAGCAGTTTAAGGGATTCGGAGCGGGAGGGCACAGATACGCAGTATTTT. It specifies CASSLRDSEREGTDTQYF.

This clonotype was seen a few times. The rearrangement links TRBV6-1 to TRBJ2-3; 10 bases line up with TRBD1. With V trimmed by 1 base and J by 2 bases, 3 bases remained unmatched. Germline-derived CDR1 and CDR2 are MNHNS and SASEGT. The length of the CDR3 is 16 residues. The CDR3 nucleotides are TGTGCCAGCAGTGAAGGGACAGGGGGGGACACAGATACGCAGTATTTT. This codes for CASSEGTGGDTDTQYF.

This clonotype appeared a few times. The genes are TRBV11-2 and TRBJ2-3; 8 bases map to TRBD2. CDR1 SGHAT and CDR2 FQNNGV come from the germline V gene. The length of the CDR3 is 17 residues. J gave up 3 bases and V 0 bases, and 8 bases lay outside the gene matches. CDR3 nucleotide sequence: TGTGCCAGCAGCTTAGATCCCCCGGGAGGGCCGACAGATACGCAGTATTTT. It yields the protein CASSLDPPGGPTDTQYF.

This clonotype was seen a handful of times. The J gene is TRBJ1-5, the V gene TRBV18; tentatively, D is TRBD1 (5 bases). Trimming took 2 bases from V and 2 from J, leaving 7 bases between them. The CDR3 consists of 14 residues. Per germline, CDR1 KGHSH and CDR2 LQKENI. CDR3 amino acids: CASSPGAGNQPQHF. For the CDR3, the DNA is TGTGCCAGCTCACCAGGGGCTGGCAATCAGCCCCAGCATTTT. Combining the CDR3 with reference TRBV18 and TRBJ1-5 gives the whole variable domain NAGVMQNPRHLVRRRGQEARLRCSPMKGHSHVYWYRQLPEEGLKFMVYLQKENIIDESGMPKERFSAEFPKEGPSILRIQQVVRGDSAAYFCASSPGAGNQPQHFGDGTRLSIL.

This clonotype was seen many times. The rearrangement uses TRBV5-8 and TRBJ1-6; D might be TRBD1 (5 bases). CDR1 and CDR2 from the germline V gene are SGHTS and YDEGEE. The V and J ends lost 2 bases and 7 bases respectively, with 10 bases between them. The CDR3 is 14 residues long. The CDR3 spells CASSFGGLNSPLHF. The CDR3 region has the DNA TGTGCCAGCAGCTTCGGGGGGTTAAATTCACCCCTCCACTTT. Based on the CDR3 plus reference TRBV5-8 and TRBJ1-6, the full variable domain is EAGVTQSPTHLIKTRGQQATLRCSPISGHTSVYWYQQALGLGLQFLLWYDEGEERNRGNFPPRFSGRQFPNYSSELNVNALELEDSALYLCASSFGGLNSPLHFGNGTRLTVT.

The rearrangement uses TRBV6-6 and TRBJ2-1; 7 bases align to TRBD1. Losses at the gene ends were 8 bases for V and 8 bases for J; bases not matched to a gene: 9. CDR1 and CDR2 from the germline V gene are MNHNY and SVGAGI (reference sequence). The CDR3 loop spans 13 amino acids. CDR3 coding DNA: TGTGCCAGCTTCGACAGGGACAGCTATGAGCAGTTCTTC. This codes for CASFDRDSYEQFF.

In this sample, this clonotype turned up many times. One junction end does not reproduce the germline sequence, and a read error may be involved. The rearrangement links TRBV2 to TRBJ2-1, with 9 nucleotides matching TRBD2. CDR1 SNHLY and CDR2 FYNNEI come from the germline V gene. The CDR3 covers 12 residues. CDR3 in DNA: TGTGCCAGCAGTGAATACGCGGGAGGGCCGGTCTTC. Encoded protein: CASSEYAGGPVF.

J is TRBJ2-3 and V is TRBV28; D unclear. Germline V gives CDR1 MDHEN, CDR2 SYDVKM. This CDR3 has 12 residues. Trimming removed 5 bases from V and 4 bases from J, with 7 bases in between. Written as DNA, the CDR3 is TGTGCCAGCAGTACCCACGCAGATACGCAGTATTTT. It encodes CASSTHADTQYF.

CDR3 nucleotides: TGTGCCAGCAGCTTAGCGAGACTAGCGGGAGCGGATGAGCAGTTCTTC. Amino acid sequence: CASSLARLAGADEQFF. The chain employs TRBV7-2 and TRBJ2-1; 12 bases are shared with TRBD2. The CDR3 length is 16 residues. V shed 0 bases and J 8 bases; nucleotides not matched to a gene: 5. Germline V gene sequence: CDR1 SGHTA, CDR2 FQGNSA.